Sequencing of this T cell receptor beta chain was carried out in a study of spatial heterogeneity in lung cancer. Broader study findings: The study found ubiquitous expanded tumor TCRs in blood more at resection than follow-up.

Each molecule of TCR cDNA was tagged with one unique molecular identifier. MiXCR was run by TCRdb on the 5' RACE reads, yielding one entry per CDR3 protein. In the table there are some 40,000 distinct CDR3 sequences, roughly 5.4% of which are singletons. Germline CDR1 is MNHEY and CDR2 is SVGAGI. This CDR3 is built from 13 residues. The V end lost 8 bases, the J end lost 5 bases, and 13 bases lay between the germline ends. A remark on this clonotype: Its specificity is not known.

Time point reported: sample taken at primary tumor resection. The donors were 72 patients with non-small cell lung cancer that was early-stage and untreated. Unsorted whole RNA from tumor, nontumor lung or frozen PBMC underwent sequencing. This TCR was sampled from a female donor with early-stage non-small cell lung cancer. Sequences were derived from PBMCs, sampled at surgery. The chain joins TRBV6-5 to TRBJ1-5; weak D call: TRBD1 (6 bases). CDR3 coding DNA: TGTGCCAGCGGGCAGGGGAGTTATCAGCCCCAGCATTTT. Protein product: CASGQGSYQPQHF.